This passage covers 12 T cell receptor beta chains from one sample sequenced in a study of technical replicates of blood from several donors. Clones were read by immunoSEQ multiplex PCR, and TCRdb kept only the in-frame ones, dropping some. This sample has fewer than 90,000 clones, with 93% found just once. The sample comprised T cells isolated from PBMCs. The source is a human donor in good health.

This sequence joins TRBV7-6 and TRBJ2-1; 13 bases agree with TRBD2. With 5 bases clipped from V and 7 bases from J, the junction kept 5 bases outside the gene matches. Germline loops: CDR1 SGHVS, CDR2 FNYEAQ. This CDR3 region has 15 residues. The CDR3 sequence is CASSLGTSGKNEQFF. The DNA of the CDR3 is TGTGCCAGCAGCCTAGGGACTAGCGGGAAGAATGAGCAGTTCTTC.

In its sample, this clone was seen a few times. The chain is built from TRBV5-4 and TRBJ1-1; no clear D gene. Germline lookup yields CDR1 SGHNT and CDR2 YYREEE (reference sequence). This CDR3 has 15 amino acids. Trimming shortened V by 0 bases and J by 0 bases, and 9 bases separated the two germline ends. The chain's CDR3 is CASSLAGHMNTEAFF. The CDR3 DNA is TGTGCCAGCAGCTTGGCTGGTCACATGAACACTGAAGCTTTCTTT.

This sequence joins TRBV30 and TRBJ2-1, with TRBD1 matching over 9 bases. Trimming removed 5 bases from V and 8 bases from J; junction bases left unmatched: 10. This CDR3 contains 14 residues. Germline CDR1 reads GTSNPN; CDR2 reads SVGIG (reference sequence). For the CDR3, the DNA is TGTGCCTGGGGCTTAGGACAGGGGATCGATGAGCAGTTCTTC. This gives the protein CAWGLGQGIDEQFF. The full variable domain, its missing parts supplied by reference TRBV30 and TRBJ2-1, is SQTIHQWPATLVQPVGSPLSLECTVEGTSNPNLYWYRQAAGRGLQLLFYSVGIGQISSEVPQNLSASRPQDRQFILSSKKLLLSDSGFYLCAWGLGQGIDEQFFGPGTRLTVL.

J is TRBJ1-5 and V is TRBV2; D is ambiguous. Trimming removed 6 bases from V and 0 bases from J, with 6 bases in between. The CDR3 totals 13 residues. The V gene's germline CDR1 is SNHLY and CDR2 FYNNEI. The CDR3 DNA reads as TGTGCCAGCAGCTCCTATAGCAATCAGCCCCAGCATTTT. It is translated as CASSSYSNQPQHF.

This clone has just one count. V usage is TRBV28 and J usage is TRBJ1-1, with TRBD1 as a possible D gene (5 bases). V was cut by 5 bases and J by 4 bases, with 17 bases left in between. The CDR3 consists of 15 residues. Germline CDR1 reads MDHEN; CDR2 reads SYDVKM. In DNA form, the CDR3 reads TGTGCCAGCAGTCCCGGCACAAGGGGAGGCACTGAAGCTTTCTTT. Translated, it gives CASSPGTRGGTEAFF.

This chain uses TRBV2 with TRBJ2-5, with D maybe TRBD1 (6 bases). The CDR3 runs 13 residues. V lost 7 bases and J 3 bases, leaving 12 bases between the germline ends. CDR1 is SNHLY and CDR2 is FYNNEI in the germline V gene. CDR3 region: CASIGGQEETQYF. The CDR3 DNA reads TGTGCCAGCATTGGGGGACAAGAAGAGACCCAGTACTTC.

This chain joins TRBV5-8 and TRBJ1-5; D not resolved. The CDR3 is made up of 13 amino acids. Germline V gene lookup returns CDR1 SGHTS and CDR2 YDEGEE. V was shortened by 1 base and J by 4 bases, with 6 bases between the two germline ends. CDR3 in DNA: TGTGCCAGCAGCTTGTTAGAAAATCAGCCCCAGCATTTT. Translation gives CASSLLENQPQHF.

The CDR3 loop is CSVRSFPEAFF. CDR3 DNA sequence: TGCAGCGTTCGGTCTTTCCCTGAAGCTTTCTTT. The chain recombines TRBV29-1 with TRBJ1-1; D gene ambiguous. In germline, CDR1 is SQVTM, CDR2 ANQGSEA. The length of the CDR3 is 11 residues. The V end lost 5 bases, the J end lost 6 bases, and 10 bases lay between the germline ends.

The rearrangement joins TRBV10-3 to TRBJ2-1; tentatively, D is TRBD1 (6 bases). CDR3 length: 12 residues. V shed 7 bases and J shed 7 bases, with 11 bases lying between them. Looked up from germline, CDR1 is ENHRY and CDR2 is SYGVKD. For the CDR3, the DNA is TGTGCCATCAAGGGGGTGAAGAATGAGCAGTTCTTC. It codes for CAIKGVKNEQFF.

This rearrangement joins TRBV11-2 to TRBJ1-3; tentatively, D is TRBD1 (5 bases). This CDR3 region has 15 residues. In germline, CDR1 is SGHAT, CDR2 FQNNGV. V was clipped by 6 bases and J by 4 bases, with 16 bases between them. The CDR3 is CASRNVRVGGNTIYF. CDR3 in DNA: TGTGCCAGCAGGAACGTCAGGGTAGGAGGAAACACCATATATTTT. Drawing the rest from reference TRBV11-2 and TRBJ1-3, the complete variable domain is EAGVAQSPRYKIIEKRQSVAFWCNPISGHATLYWYQQILGQGPKLLIQFQNNGVVDDSQLPKDRFSAERLKGVDSTLKIQPAKLEDSAVYLCASRNVRVGGNTIYFGEGSWLTVV.

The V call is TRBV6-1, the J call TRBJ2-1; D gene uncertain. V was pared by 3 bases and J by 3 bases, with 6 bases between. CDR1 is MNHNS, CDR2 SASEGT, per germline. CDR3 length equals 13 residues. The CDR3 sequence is CASSDNGYNEQFF. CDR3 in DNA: TGTGCCAGCAGTGACAACGGCTACAATGAGCAGTTCTTC.

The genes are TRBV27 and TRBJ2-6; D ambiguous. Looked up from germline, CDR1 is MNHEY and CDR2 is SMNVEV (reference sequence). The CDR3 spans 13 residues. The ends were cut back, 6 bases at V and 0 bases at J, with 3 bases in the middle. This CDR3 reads CASSLSGANVLTF. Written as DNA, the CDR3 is TGTGCCAGCAGCCTCTCTGGGGCCAACGTCCTGACTTTC.